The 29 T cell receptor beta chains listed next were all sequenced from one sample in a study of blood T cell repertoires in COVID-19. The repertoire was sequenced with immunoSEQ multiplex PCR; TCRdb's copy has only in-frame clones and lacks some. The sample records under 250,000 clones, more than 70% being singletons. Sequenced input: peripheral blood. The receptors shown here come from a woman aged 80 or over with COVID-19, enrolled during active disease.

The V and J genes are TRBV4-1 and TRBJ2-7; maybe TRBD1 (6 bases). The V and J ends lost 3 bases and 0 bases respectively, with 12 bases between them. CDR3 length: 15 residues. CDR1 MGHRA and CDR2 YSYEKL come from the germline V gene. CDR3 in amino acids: CASSQGHVSSYEQYF. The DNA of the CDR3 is TGCGCCAGCAGCCAGGGACACGTCAGCTCCTACGAGCAGTACTTC.

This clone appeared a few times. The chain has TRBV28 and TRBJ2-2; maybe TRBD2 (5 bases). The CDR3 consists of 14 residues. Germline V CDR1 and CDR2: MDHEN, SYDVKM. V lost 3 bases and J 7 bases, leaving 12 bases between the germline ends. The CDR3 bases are TGTGCCAGCAGTTTTGAGGGTGGTAACGGGGAGCTGTTTTTT. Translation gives CASSFEGGNGELFF.

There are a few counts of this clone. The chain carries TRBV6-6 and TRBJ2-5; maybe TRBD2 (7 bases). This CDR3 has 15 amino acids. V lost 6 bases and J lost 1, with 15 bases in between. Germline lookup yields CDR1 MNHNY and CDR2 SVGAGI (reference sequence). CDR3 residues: CASRAPGGRQETQYF. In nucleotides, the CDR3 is TGTGCCAGCAGGGCTCCCGGGGGGCGCCAAGAGACCCAGTACTTC.

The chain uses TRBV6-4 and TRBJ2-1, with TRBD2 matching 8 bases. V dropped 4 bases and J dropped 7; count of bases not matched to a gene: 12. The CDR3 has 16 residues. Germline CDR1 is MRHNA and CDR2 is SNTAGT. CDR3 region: CASSVIGGAESNEQFF. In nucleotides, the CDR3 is TGTGCCAGCAGTGTTATCGGGGGGGCAGAATCTAATGAGCAGTTCTTC.

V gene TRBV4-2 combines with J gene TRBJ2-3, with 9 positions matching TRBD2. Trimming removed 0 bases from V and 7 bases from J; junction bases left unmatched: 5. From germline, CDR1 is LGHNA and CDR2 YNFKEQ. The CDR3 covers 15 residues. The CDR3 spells CASSQDYSGGNTQYF. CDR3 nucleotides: TGTGCCAGCAGCCAAGATTATAGCGGGGGAAATACGCAGTATTTT.

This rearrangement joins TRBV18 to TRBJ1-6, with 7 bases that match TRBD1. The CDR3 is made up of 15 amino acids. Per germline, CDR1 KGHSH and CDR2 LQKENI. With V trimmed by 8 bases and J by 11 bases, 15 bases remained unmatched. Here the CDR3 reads CASPPPARDRAPLHF. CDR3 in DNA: TGTGCCAGCCCCCCCCCTGCCAGGGACAGAGCACCCCTCCACTTT.

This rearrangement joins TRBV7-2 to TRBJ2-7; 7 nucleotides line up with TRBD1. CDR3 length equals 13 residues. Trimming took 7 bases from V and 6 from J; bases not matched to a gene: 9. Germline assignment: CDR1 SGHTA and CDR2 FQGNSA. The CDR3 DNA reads TGTGCCAGCACCCCCGGGACAGTCGGCGAGCAGTACTTC. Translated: CASTPGTVGEQYF.

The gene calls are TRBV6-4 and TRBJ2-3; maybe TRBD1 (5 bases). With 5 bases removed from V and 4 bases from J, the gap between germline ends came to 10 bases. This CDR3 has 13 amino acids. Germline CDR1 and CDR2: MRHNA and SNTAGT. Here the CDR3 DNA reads TGTGCCAGCAGTCTTCAGGGATCAGATACGCAGTATTTT. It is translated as CASSLQGSDTQYF.

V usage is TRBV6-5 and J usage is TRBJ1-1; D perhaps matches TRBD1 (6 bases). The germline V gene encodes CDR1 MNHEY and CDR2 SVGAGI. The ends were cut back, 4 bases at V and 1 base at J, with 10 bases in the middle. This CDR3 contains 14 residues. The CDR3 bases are TGTGCCAGCAGTTCGGGACACCCGAACACTGAAGCTTTCTTT. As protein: CASSSGHPNTEAFF.

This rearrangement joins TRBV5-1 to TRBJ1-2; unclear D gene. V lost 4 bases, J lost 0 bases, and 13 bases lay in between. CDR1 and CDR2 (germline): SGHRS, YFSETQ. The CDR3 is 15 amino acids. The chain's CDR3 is CASSPFEGANYGYTF. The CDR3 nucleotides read TGCGCCAGCAGCCCCTTCGAGGGAGCTAACTATGGCTACACCTTC.

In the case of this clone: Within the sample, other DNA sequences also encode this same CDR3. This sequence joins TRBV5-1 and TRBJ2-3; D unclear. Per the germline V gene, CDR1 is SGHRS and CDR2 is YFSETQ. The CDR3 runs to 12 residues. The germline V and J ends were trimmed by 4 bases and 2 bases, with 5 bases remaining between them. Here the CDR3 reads CASSLPTDTQYF. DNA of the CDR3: TGCGCCAGCAGCCTACCCACAGATACGCAGTATTTT.

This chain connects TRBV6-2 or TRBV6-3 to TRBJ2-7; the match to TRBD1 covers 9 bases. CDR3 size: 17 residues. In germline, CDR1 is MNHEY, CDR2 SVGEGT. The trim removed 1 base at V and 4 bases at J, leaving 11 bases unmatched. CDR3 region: CASSYFPGTGLKYEQYF. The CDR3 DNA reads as TGTGCCAGCAGTTACTTCCCCGGGACAGGGCTAAAGTACGAGCAGTACTTC.

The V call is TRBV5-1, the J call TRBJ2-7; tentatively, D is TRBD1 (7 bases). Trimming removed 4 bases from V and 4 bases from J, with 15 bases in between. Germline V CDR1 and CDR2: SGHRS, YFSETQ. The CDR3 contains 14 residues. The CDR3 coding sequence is TGCGCCAGCAGCCCCGGGGGACAGCTTTACGAGCAGTACTTC. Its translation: CASSPGGQLYEQYF.

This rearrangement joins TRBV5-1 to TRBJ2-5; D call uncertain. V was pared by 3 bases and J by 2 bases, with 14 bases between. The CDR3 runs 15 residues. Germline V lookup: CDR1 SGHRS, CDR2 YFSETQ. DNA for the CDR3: TGCGCCAGCAGCTCCCAGCTTGGCGGACAAGAGACCCAGTACTTC. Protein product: CASSSQLGGQETQYF.

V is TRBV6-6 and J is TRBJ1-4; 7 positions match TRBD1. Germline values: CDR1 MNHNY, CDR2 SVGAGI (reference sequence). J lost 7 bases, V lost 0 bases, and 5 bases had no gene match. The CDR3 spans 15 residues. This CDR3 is CASSYSTGSFEKLFF. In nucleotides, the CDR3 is TGTGCCAGCAGTTACTCGACAGGGTCTTTTGAAAAACTGTTTTTT.

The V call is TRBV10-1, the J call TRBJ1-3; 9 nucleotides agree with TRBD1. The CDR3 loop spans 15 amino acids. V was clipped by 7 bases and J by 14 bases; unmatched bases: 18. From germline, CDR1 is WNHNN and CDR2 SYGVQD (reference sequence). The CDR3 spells CASTYKTKQGASLYF. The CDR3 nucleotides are TGCGCCAGCACATACAAAACAAAACAGGGGGCGAGCTTATATTTT.

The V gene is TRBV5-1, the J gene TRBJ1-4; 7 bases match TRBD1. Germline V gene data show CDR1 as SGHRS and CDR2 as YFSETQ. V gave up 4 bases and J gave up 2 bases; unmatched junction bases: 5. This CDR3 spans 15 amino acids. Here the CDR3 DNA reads TGCGCCAGCAGCGCCGGACAGGCTACTAATGAAAAACTGTTTTTT. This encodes CASSAGQATNEKLFF.

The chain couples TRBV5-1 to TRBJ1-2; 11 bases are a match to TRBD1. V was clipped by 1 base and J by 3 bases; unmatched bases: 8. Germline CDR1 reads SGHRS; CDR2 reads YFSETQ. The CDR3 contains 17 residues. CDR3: CASSLRGGTGGDYGYTF. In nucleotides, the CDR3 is TGCGCCAGCAGCTTGAGAGGAGGGACAGGGGGTGACTATGGCTACACCTTC.

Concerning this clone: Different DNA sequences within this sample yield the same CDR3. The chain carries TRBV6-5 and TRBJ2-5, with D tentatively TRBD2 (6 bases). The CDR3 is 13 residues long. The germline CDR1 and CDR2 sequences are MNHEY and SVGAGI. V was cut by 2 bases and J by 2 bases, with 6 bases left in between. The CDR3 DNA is TGTGCCAGCAGTTACGGGGGGCAAGAGACCCAGTACTTC. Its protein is CASSYGGQETQYF.

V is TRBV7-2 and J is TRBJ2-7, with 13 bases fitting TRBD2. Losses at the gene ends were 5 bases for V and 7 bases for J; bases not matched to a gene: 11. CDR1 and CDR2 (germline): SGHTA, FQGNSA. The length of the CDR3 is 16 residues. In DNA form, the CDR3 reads TGTGCCAGCAGCCCCCGGACTAGCGGGGGTCAGGGGGAGCAGTACTTC. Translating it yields CASSPRTSGGQGEQYF.

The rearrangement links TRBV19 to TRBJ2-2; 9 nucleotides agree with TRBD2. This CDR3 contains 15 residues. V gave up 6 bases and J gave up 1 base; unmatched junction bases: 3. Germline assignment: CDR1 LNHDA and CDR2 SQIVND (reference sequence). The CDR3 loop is CASRERGVNTGELFF. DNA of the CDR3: TGTGCCAGTAGAGAGCGGGGGGTGAACACCGGGGAGCTGTTTTTT.

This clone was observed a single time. The CDR3 sequence is CASISRDTQYF. The CDR3 coding sequence is TGTGCCAGCATATCGAGGGATACGCAGTATTTT. The V gene is TRBV27, the J gene TRBJ2-3; D gene uncertain. CDR3 size: 11 residues. Germline values: CDR1 MNHEY, CDR2 SMNVEV (reference sequence). The ends were cut back, 7 bases at V and 6 bases at J, with 8 bases in the middle.

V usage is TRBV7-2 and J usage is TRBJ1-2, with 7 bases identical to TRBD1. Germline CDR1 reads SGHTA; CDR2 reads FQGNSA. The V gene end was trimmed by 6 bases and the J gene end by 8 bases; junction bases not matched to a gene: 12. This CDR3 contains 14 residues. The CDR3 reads CASSQIAGGYGYTF. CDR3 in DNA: TGTGCCAGCAGTCAAATTGCAGGGGGTTACGGCTACACCTTC. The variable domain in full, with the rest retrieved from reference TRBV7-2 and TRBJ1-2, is GAGVSQSPSNKVTEKGKDVELRCDPISGHTALYWYRQSLGQGLEFLIYFQGNSAPDKSGLPSDRFSAERTGGSVSTLTIQRTQQEDSAVYLCASSQIAGGYGYTFGSGTRLTVV.

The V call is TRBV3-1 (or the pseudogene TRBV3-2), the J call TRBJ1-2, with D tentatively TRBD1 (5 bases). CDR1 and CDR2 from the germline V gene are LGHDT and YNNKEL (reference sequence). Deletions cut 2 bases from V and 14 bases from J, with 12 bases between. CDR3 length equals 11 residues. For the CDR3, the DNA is TGTGCCAGCAGCCAACAGGGCCCATATACCTTC. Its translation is CASSQQGPYTF.

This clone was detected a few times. The CDR3 sequence: CASRPGTYNSPLHF. CDR3 nucleotides: TGTGCCAGCCGCCCAGGGACTTATAATTCACCCCTCCACTTT. The chain couples TRBV6-5 to TRBJ1-6; TRBD1 is a possible D gene (5 bases). The CDR3 consists of 14 residues. V was pared by 8 bases and J by 4 bases, with 12 bases between. Per the germline V gene, CDR1 is MNHEY and CDR2 is SVGAGI.

This chain's CDR3 is CASSSGPNYGYTF. In nucleotides, the CDR3 is TGTGCCAGCAGCTCAGGCCCTAACTATGGCTACACCTTC. The chain uses TRBV7-9 and TRBJ1-2; no firm D call. The germline V gene has CDR1 SEHNR and CDR2 FQNEAQ (reference sequence). This CDR3 comprises 13 residues. The V gene lost 4 bases and the J gene lost 0 bases, with 6 bases spanning the gap.

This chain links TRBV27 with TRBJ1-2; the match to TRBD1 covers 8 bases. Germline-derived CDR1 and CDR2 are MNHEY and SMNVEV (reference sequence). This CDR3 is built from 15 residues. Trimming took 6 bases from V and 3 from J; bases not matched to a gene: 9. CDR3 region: CASSPRTGRDYGYTF. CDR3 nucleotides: TGTGCCAGCAGCCCCCGGACAGGGAGAGACTATGGCTACACCTTC.

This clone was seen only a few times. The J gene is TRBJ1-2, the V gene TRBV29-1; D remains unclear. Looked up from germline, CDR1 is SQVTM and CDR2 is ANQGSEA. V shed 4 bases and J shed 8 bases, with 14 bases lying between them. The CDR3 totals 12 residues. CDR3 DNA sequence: TGCAGCGTTGTTGCAGGTTTGAAAGGCTACACCTTC. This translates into CSVVAGLKGYTF. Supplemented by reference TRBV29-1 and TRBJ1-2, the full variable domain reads SAVISQKPSRDICQRGTSLTIQCQVDSQVTMMFWYRQQPGQSLTLIATANQGSEATYESGFVIDKFPISRPNLTFSTLTVSNMSPEDSSIYLCSVVAGLKGYTFGSGTRLTVV.

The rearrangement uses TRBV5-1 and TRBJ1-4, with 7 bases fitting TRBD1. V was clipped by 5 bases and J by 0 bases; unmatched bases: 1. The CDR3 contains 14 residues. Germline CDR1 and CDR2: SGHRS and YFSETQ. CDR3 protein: CASSTGATNEKLFF. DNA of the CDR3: TGCGCCAGCAGTACAGGGGCAACTAATGAAAAACTGTTTTTT.